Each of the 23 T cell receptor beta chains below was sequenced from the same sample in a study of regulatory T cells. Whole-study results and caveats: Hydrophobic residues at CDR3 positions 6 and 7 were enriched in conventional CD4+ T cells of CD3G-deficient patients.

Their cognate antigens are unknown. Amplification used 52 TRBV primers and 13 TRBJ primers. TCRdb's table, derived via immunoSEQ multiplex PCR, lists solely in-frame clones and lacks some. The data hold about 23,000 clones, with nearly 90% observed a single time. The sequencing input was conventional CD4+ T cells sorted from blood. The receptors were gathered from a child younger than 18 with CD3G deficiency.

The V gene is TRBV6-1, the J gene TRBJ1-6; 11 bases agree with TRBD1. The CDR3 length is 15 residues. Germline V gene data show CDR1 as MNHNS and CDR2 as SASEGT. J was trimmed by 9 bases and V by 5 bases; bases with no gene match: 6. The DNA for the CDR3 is TGTGCCAGCAGTCCAGGACAGGGGGCCCGTTCACCCCTCCACTTT. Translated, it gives CASSPGQGARSPLHF.

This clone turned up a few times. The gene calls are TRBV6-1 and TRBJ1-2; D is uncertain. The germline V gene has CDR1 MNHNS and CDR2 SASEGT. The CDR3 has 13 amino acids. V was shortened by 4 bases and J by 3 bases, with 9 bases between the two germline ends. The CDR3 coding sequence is TGTGCCAGCAGTGCTGGGCTCTACTATGGCTACACCTTC. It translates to CASSAGLYYGYTF.

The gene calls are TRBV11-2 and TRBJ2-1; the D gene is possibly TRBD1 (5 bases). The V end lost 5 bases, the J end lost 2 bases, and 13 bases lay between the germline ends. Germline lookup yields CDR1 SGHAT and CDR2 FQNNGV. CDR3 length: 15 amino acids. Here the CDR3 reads CASSPRTSTYNEQFF. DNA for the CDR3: TGTGCCAGCAGCCCGAGGACATCCACCTACAATGAGCAGTTCTTC.

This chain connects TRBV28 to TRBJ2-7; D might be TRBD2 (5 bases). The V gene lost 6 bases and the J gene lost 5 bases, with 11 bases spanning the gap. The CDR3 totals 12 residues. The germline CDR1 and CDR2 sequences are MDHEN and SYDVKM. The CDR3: CASSPRGNEQYF. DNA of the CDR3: TGTGCCAGCAGCCCTCGGGGAAACGAGCAGTACTTC.

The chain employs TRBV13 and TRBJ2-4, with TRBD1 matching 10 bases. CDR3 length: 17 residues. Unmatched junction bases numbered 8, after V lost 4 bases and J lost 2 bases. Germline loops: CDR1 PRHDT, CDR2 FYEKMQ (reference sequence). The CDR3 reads CASSYFRDRGPKNIQYF. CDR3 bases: TGTGCCAGCAGCTACTTCCGGGACAGGGGACCCAAAAACATTCAGTACTTC.

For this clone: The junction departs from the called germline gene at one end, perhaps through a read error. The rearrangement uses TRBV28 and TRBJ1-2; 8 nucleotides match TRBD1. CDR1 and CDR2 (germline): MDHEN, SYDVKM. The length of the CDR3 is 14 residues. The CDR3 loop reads CVSSLAGQGGFYTF. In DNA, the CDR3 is TGTGTCAGCAGTTTAGCCGGACAGGGTGGATTCTACACCTTC.

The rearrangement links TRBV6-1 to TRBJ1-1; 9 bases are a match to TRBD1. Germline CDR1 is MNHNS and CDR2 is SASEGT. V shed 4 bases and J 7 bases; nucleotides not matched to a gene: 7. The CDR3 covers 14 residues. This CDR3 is CASSAPRDRDEAFF. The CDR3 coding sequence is TGTGCCAGCAGTGCCCCCCGGGACAGGGATGAAGCTTTCTTT.

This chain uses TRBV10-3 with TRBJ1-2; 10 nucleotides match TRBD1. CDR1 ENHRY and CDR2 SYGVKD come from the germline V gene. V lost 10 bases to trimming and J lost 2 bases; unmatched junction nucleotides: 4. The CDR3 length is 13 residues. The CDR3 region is CATQTGGNYGYTF. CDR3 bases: TGTGCCACACAGACAGGGGGCAACTATGGCTACACCTTC.

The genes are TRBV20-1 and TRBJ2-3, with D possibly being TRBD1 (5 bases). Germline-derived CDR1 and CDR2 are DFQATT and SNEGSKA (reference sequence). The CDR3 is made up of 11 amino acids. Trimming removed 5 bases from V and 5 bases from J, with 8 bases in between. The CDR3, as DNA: TGCAGTGCTCTCAGGGAAGATACGCAGTATTTT. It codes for CSALREDTQYF.

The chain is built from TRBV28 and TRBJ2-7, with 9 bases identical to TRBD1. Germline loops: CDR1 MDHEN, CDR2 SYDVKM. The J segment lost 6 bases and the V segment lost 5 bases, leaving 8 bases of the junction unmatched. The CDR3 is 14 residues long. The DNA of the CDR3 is TGTGCCAGCAGTACGGGGACAGGGTCCCGCGAGCAGTACTTC. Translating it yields CASSTGTGSREQYF.

CDR3 protein: CASSGTGGQPQHF. The CDR3 DNA is TGTGCCAGCAGTGGGACAGGGGGTCAGCCCCAGCATTTT. The rearrangement joins TRBV28 to TRBJ1-5; 11 bases agree with TRBD1. The CDR3 has 13 amino acids. V dropped 5 bases and J dropped 6; count of bases not matched to a gene: 0. Germline V gene lookup returns CDR1 MDHEN and CDR2 SYDVKM. Filled out from reference TRBV28 and TRBJ1-5, the complete variable domain reads DVKVTQSSRYLVKRTGEKVFLECVQDMDHENMFWYRQDPGLGLRLIYFSYDVKMKEKGDIPEGYSVSREKKERFSLILESASTNQTSMYLCASSGTGGQPQHFGDGTRLSIL.

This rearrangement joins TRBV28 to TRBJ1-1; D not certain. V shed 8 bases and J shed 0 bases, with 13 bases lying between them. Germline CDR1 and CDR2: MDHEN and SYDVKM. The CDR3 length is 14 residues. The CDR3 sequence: CASCPWEMNTEAFF. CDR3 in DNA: TGTGCCAGCTGCCCTTGGGAGATGAACACTGAAGCTTTCTTT.

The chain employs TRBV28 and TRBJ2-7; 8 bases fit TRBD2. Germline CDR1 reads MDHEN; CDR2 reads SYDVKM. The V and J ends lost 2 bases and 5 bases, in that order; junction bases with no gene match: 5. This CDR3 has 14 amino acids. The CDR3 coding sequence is TGTGCCAGCAGTTTAGCGGGGGGCGCGGACGAGCAGTACTTC. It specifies CASSLAGGADEQYF.

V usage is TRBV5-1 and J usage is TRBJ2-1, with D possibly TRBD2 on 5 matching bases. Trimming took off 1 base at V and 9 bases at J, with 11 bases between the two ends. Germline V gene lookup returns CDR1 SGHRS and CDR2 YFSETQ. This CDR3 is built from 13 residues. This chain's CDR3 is CASSLLRESEQFF. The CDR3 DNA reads TGCGCCAGCAGCTTGCTACGGGAAAGTGAGCAGTTCTTC.

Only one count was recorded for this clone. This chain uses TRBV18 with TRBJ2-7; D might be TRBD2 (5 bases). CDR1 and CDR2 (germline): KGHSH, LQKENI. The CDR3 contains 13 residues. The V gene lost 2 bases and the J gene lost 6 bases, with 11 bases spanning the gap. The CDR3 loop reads CASSPAGPAEQYF. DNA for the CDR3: TGTGCCAGCTCACCAGCGGGTCCTGCCGAGCAGTACTTC.

CDR3 in amino acids: CASSPPRGAGGTGELFF. The CDR3 DNA is TGTGCCAGCAGTCCTCCCCGGGGAGCGGGAGGAACCGGGGAGCTGTTTTTT. V gene TRBV28 combines with J gene TRBJ2-2; 9 nucleotides match TRBD2. The germline gives CDR1 MDHEN, CDR2 SYDVKM. V shed 5 bases and J 5 bases; nucleotides not matched to a gene: 12. The CDR3 length is 17 residues.

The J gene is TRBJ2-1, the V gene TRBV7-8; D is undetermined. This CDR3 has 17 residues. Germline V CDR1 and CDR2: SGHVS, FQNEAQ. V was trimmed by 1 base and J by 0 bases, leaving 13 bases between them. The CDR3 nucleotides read TGTGCCAGCAGCTTAGTAGTAGGGTGGGACTCCTACAATGAGCAGTTCTTC. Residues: CASSLVVGWDSYNEQFF.

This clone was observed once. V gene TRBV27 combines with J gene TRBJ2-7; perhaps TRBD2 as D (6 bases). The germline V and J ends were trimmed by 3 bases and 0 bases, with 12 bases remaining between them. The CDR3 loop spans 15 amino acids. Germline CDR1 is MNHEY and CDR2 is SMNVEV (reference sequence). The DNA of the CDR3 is TGTGCCAGCAGTTTCGGGGGTCTGAGCTCCTACGAGCAGTACTTC. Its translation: CASSFGGLSSYEQYF.

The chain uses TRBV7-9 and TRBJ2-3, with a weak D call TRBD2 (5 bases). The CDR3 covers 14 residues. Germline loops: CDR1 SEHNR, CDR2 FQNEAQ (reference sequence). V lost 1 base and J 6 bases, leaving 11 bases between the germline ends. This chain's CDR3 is CASSLESRGDTQYF. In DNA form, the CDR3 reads TGTGCCAGCAGCTTAGAGTCCCGGGGTGATACGCAGTATTTT. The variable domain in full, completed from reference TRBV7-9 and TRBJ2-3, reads DTGVSQNPRHKITKRGQNVTFRCDPISEHNRLYWYRQTLGQGPEFLTYFQNEAQLEKSRLLSDRFSAERPKGSFSTLEIQRTEQGDSAMYLCASSLESRGDTQYFGPGTRLTVL.

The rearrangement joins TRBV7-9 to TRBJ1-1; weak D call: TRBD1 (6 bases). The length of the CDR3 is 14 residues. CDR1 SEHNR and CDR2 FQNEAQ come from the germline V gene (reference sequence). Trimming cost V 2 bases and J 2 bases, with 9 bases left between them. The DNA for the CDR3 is TGTGCCAGCAGCTTAATCGGGGGCAACACTGAAGCTTTCTTT. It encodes CASSLIGGNTEAFF.

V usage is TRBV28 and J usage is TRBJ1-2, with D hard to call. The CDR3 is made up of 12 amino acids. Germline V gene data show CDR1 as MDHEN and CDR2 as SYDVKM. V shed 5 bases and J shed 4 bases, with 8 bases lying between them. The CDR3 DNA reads TGTGCCAGCAGTAAGGGTCGCTATGGCTACACCTTC. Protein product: CASSKGRYGYTF.

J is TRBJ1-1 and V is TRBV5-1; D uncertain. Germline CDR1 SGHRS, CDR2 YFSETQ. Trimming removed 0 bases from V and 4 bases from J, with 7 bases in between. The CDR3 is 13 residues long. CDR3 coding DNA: TGCGCCAGCAGCTTGGAGGGTACCACTGAAGCTTTCTTT. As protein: CASSLEGTTEAFF.

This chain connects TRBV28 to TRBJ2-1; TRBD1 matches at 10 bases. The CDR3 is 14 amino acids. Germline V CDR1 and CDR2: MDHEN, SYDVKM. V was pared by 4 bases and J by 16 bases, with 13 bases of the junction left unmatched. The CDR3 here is CASSSLSGTGAPFF. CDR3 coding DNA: TGTGCCAGCAGTTCCCTATCCGGGACAGGGGCCCCCTTCTTC.